The T cell receptor (beta chain) under discussion was sequenced for a study of OX40 agonist ivuxolimab in advanced cancers. Study-level findings and limits: Some of the nonresponding patients also showed low levels of normalized T-cell clonal expansion.

V lost 8 bases and J lost 5; bases outside the gene matches: 3. CDR1 is MGHRA, CDR2 YSYEKL, per germline. This CDR3 is built from 12 residues. Sequenced by immunoSEQ multiplex PCR; TCRdb stores in-frame clones only, minus some. The data contain some 20,000 clones, 80% to 90% of them singletons. By sample fraction, this clone is large (0.1 to 1%). Its antigen remains unknown. This chain uses TRBV4-1 with TRBJ1-2; TRBD1 matches at 9 bases. The specimen comprised CD4+ or CD8+ T cells sorted from blood, sampled in a trial of the OX40 agonist ivuxolimab. The clonotype was recovered from an adult with an advanced solid tumor such as melanoma, head and neck, liver or kidney cancer. The CDR3 reads CASQGQGYGYTF. In nucleotides, the CDR3 is TGCGCCAGCCAGGGACAGGGATATGGCTACACCTTC.